The 29 T cell receptor beta chains below were found in one sample sequenced in a study of vaccination effects on CD4 cells after COVID-19 (dated by TCRdb to about 2022). Library preparation employed the immunoSEQ multiplex PCR assay. Imported from immuneACCESS, the table was reduced by TCRdb to in-frame sequences with V and J called. These copies leave out some clones; in studies compared against another copy, an unresolved V gene accounts for under half, and the cause of the remainder is not known. The table for this sample lists around 60,000 clones; more than 70% of them were counted only once. The top ten hold roughly 1.2% of the sample. In the ViraFEST assay, PBMC were stimulated with viral peptide pools, and TCR sequencing was then used to find antigen-specific CD4+ T cell clonotypes based on their expansion. After less than 13 days of culture, CD4+ T cells were isolated with the EasySep CD4+ T cell isolation kit. Participants received two doses of either the BNT162b2 or the mRNA-1273 mRNA SARS-CoV-2 vaccine.

Their antigen targets remain unknown. This material consisted of CD4+ T cells from PBMCs cultured with HCoV-229E spike peptides, taken after COVID-19 vaccination. Read against the paper, the sample's cell subset or site label means: HCoV-229E spike overlapping peptide pool stimulation. These receptors were obtained from a human donor who received a COVID-19 vaccine.

The chain has TRBV2 and TRBJ1-5; weak D call: TRBD1 (6 bases). Germline V gene lookup returns CDR1 SNHLY and CDR2 FYNNEI. This CDR3 comprises 14 residues. V was shortened by 1 base and J by 7 bases, with 11 bases between the two germline ends. CDR3 bases: TGTGCCAGCAGTGAAGTTGGGGGGGCGCAGCCCCAGCATTTT. Translated: CASSEVGGAQPQHF.

V is TRBV19 and J is TRBJ1-2, with D uncertain. This CDR3 comprises 14 residues. V lost 5 bases and J lost 4, with 14 bases in between. CDR1 and CDR2 (germline): LNHDA, SQIVND (reference sequence). For the CDR3, the DNA is TGTGCCAGTAGTTCCCTGGCAGTTGTCTATGGCTACACCTTC. Its translation: CASSSLAVVYGYTF. Together with reference TRBV19 and TRBJ1-2, the CDR3 gives the full variable domain: DGGITQSPKYLFRKEGQNVTLSCEQNLNHDAMYWYRQDPGQGLRLIYYSQIVNDFQKGDIAEGYSVSREKKESFPLTVTSAQKNPTAFYLCASSSLAVVYGYTFGSGTRLTVV.

The table lists this clone with a few counts. J is TRBJ1-2 and V is TRBV27; the D is unclear. Germline loops: CDR1 MNHEY, CDR2 SMNVEV (reference sequence). There are 14 residues in the CDR3. Trimming removed 2 bases from V and 0 bases from J, with 7 bases in between. In nucleotides, the CDR3 is TGTGCCAGCAGTTTAAGACCAACTAACTATGGCTACACCTTC. Amino acids: CASSLRPTNYGYTF.

The chain links TRBV19 to TRBJ2-3, with 7 nucleotides matching TRBD2. V lost 3 bases, J lost 1 base, and 1 base stayed unmatched. Per the germline V gene, CDR1 is LNHDA and CDR2 is SQIVND (reference sequence). This CDR3 comprises 14 residues. This CDR3 is CASSIGLGTDTQYF. The DNA for the CDR3 is TGTGCCAGTAGTATCGGACTAGGCACAGATACGCAGTATTTT.

This sequence joins TRBV19 and TRBJ1-1; D gene ambiguous. Trimming cost V 7 bases and J 0 bases, with 12 bases left between them. CDR1 is LNHDA, CDR2 SQIVND, per germline (reference sequence). The length of the CDR3 is 14 residues. CDR3 region: CASTERGLNTEAFF. In DNA, the CDR3 is TGTGCCAGTACTGAGCGAGGCTTGAACACTGAAGCTTTCTTT.

The chain uses TRBV18 and TRBJ2-2, with no clear D. Germline lookup yields CDR1 KGHSH and CDR2 LQKENI. The CDR3 loop spans 14 amino acids. V was pared by 0 bases and J by 4 bases, with 6 bases between. The CDR3 protein is CASSPPESTGELFF. CDR3 sequence (DNA): TGTGCCAGCTCACCACCTGAGAGCACCGGGGAGCTGTTTTTT. Supplemented by reference TRBV18 and TRBJ2-2, the full variable domain reads NAGVMQNPRHLVRRRGQEARLRCSPMKGHSHVYWYRQLPEEGLKFMVYLQKENIIDESGMPKERFSAEFPKEGPSILRIQQVVRGDSAAYFCASSPPESTGELFFGEGSRLTVL.

The chain links TRBV5-1 to TRBJ1-1; tentative D call: TRBD1 (5 bases). V lost 4 bases and J lost 2, with 12 bases in between. CDR3 length equals 14 residues. CDR1 and CDR2 from the germline V gene are SGHRS and YFSETQ. CDR3 DNA: TGCGCCAGCAGCAGACAAGGGGAAAACACTGAAGCTTTCTTT. This gives the protein CASSRQGENTEAFF.

This chain connects TRBV2 to TRBJ2-1, with 13 nucleotides matching TRBD2. Germline values: CDR1 SNHLY, CDR2 FYNNEI. This CDR3 is built from 14 residues. V lost 8 bases, J lost 13 bases, and 11 bases stayed unmatched. The CDR3 nucleotides read TGTGCCAGCGGACGGACTAGCGGGGGACCTCCCCAGTTCTTC. This gives the protein CASGRTSGGPPQFF. The variable domain in full, with the rest retrieved from reference TRBV2 and TRBJ2-1, is EPEVTQTPSHQVTQMGQEVILRCVPISNHLYFYWYRQILGQKVEFLVSFYNNEISEKSEIFDDQFSVERPDGSNFTLKIRSTKLEDSAMYFCASGRTSGGPPQFFGPGTRLTVL.

This clone has just one count. The genes are TRBV18 and TRBJ2-7; D may be TRBD2 (5 bases). V lost 1 base, J lost 2 bases, and 15 bases lay in between. Germline V lookup: CDR1 KGHSH, CDR2 LQKENI. The CDR3 sequence is 16 residues long. This CDR3 reads CASSPRVTGVTYEQYV. CDR3 nucleotides: TGTGCCAGCTCACCACGGGTCACCGGGGTAACCTACGAGCAGTACGTC.

This sequence joins TRBV5-4 and TRBJ2-5; 9 nucleotides align to TRBD1. With 2 bases clipped from V and 4 bases from J, the junction kept 9 bases outside the gene matches. The CDR3 length is 16 residues. Per the germline V gene, CDR1 is SGHNT and CDR2 is YYREEE (reference sequence). CDR3 in amino acids: CASSLDRGMVRETQYF. The CDR3 bases are TGTGCCAGCAGCTTAGACAGGGGGATGGTTCGAGAGACCCAGTACTTC.

The chain joins TRBV5-4 to TRBJ2-7, with D possibly being TRBD1 (6 bases). Per the germline V gene, CDR1 is SGHNT and CDR2 is YYREEE (reference sequence). Trimming left V 3 bases short and J 4 bases short, with 20 bases between. This CDR3 is built from 16 residues. CDR3 sequence: CASSSKDSIKWYEQYV. Here the CDR3 DNA reads TGTGCCAGCAGCTCGAAGGACAGCATCAAATGGTACGAGCAGTACGTC.

The rearrangement links TRBV3-1 (or the pseudogene TRBV3-2) to TRBJ1-2; tentatively, D is TRBD1 (6 bases). This CDR3 contains 16 residues. The V end was cut by 1 base, the J end by 2 bases, with 14 bases between. Per germline, CDR1 LGHDT and CDR2 YNNKEL (reference sequence). The CDR3 nucleotides read TGTGCCAGCAGCCAAGGTGCCACAGGGCCGAACTATGGCTACACCTTC. Its translation is CASSQGATGPNYGYTF.

The chain carries TRBV6-2 or TRBV6-3 and TRBJ2-5; 9 positions agree with TRBD2. This CDR3 is 14 amino acids long. Germline V gene sequence: CDR1 MNHEY, CDR2 SVGEGT. The trim removed 6 bases at V and 6 bases at J, leaving 8 bases unmatched. The CDR3 spells CASSNGLAGKTQYF. The CDR3 bases are TGTGCCAGCAGCAACGGGCTAGCGGGGAAGACCCAGTACTTC.

V and J are TRBV18 and TRBJ2-7, with D uncertain. Trimming removed 5 bases at V and 3 bases at J, with 11 bases between. CDR3 size: 13 residues. Germline CDR1 and CDR2: KGHSH and LQKENI. CDR3 protein: CASSAGPNYEQYV. The CDR3 nucleotides read TGTGCCAGCTCAGCTGGCCCCAACTACGAGCAGTACGTC.

This clone has more than one count but fewer than ten. The CDR3 carries no conserved terminal phenylalanine or tryptophan, so it likely arises from a read error. The limits of the CDR3 on the DNA are not certain, so only TCRdb's listed CDR3 is given. The chain couples TRBV28 to TRBJ1-2; TRBD1 was called by the table and not checked on the DNA. Germline CDR1 MDHEN, CDR2 SYDVKM. The CDR3 is 12 amino acids in total, end residues counted. The CDR3 region is CASSDVNRDRTL.

The genes are TRBV5-5 and TRBJ2-6; no firm D call. This CDR3 comprises 15 residues. Germline V gives CDR1 SGHKS, CDR2 YYEKEE (reference sequence). The V end lost 5 bases, the J end lost 0 bases, and 9 bases lay between the germline ends. The DNA for the CDR3 is TGTGCCAGCAGTTATTCCAACTCTGGGGCCAACGTCCTGACTTTC. Amino acids: CASSYSNSGANVLTF.

V and J are TRBV2 and TRBJ2-3; the D is unclear. The germline V and J ends were trimmed by 6 bases and 3 bases, with 7 bases remaining between them. The CDR3 extends over 12 amino acids. Germline values: CDR1 SNHLY, CDR2 FYNNEI. CDR3 DNA sequence: TGTGCCAGCAGCGGATTTACAGATACGCAGTATTTT. Encoded protein: CASSGFTDTQYF. The whole variable domain, filled in from reference TRBV2 and TRBJ2-3, reads EPEVTQTPSHQVTQMGQEVILRCVPISNHLYFYWYRQILGQKVEFLVSFYNNEISEKSEIFDDQFSVERPDGSNFTLKIRSTKLEDSAMYFCASSGFTDTQYFGPGTRLTVL.

V usage is TRBV18 and J usage is TRBJ2-7, with a possible D match to TRBD1 (7 bases). Germline values: CDR1 KGHSH, CDR2 LQKENI. The CDR3 extends over 12 amino acids. V lost 6 bases to trimming and J lost 7 bases, with 13 bases between them. The CDR3 reads CASSAGTEEQYV. In DNA form, the CDR3 reads TGTGCCAGCTCTGCGGGGACAGAAGAGCAGTACGTC.

V gene TRBV7-3 combines with J gene TRBJ2-1, with 8 positions matching TRBD2. This CDR3 contains 15 residues. The V gene end was trimmed by 5 bases and the J gene end by 1 base; junction bases not matched to a gene: 4. The germline V gene has CDR1 SGHTA and CDR2 FQGTGA. As DNA, the CDR3 is TGTGCCAGCAGCCCCGGGGGGGTGTCCTACAATGAGCAGTTCTTC. Translating it yields CASSPGGVSYNEQFF.

CDR3 sequence (DNA): TGTGCCAGCAGCTTGGGCCAGGGGTGGGGCTCACCCCTCCACTTT. Protein: CASSLGQGWGSPLHF. V is TRBV5-5 and J is TRBJ1-6; weak D call: TRBD1 (6 bases). The CDR3 is 15 amino acids. The germline gives CDR1 SGHKS, CDR2 YYEKEE (reference sequence). V lost 0 bases and J 10 bases, leaving 14 bases between the germline ends. Full variable domain (missing parts from reference TRBV5-5 and TRBJ1-6): DAGVTQSPTHLIKTRGQQVTLRCSPISGHKSVSWYQQVLGQGPQFIFQYYEKEERGRGNFPDRFSARQFPNYSSELNVNALLLGDSALYLCASSLGQGWGSPLHFGNGTRLTVT.

The CDR3 spells CASSLTGERRSRETQYF. The CDR3 DNA follows: TGTGCCAGTAGTCTTACCGGGGAGCGCCGCTCCAGAGAGACCCAGTACTTC. The V gene is TRBV19, the J gene TRBJ2-5; tentatively, D is TRBD2 (5 bases). Trimming pared 5 bases from V and 4 bases from J, leaving 23 bases between. The V gene's germline CDR1 is LNHDA and CDR2 SQIVND (reference sequence). The CDR3 sequence is 17 residues long.

The chain couples TRBV10-3 to TRBJ2-3; TRBD2 agrees at 7 bases. There are 15 residues in the CDR3. Germline trimming cut 6 bases from V and 3 bases from J; bases unmatched to any gene: 9. Germline CDR1 reads ENHRY; CDR2 reads SYGVKD. CDR3 nucleotide sequence: TGTGCCATCAGCGCTAGCGGAGGACGTACAGATACGCAGTATTTT. Protein product: CAISASGGRTDTQYF.

This chain joins TRBV19 and TRBJ2-7, with D perhaps given as TRBD1 or TRBD2 (5 bases each). Germline CDR1 is LNHDA and CDR2 is SQIVND (reference sequence). Trimming removed 7 bases from V and 9 bases from J, with 22 bases in between. CDR3 length: 14 residues. CDR3 amino acids: CASTLMGPKGGQYV. In DNA form, the CDR3 reads TGTGCCAGTACCCTAATGGGACCGAAGGGCGGGCAGTACGTC.

This clone was picked up a small number of times. The chain links TRBV6-5 to TRBJ1-5, with a tentative D call TRBD1 (6 bases). This CDR3 spans 15 amino acids. Trimming took off 4 bases at V and 7 bases at J, with 17 bases between the two ends. Germline V CDR1 and CDR2: MNHEY, SVGAGI. The CDR3 spells CASSFTGFQGQPQHF. In nucleotides, the CDR3 is TGTGCCAGCAGTTTCACAGGGTTTCAGGGGCAGCCCCAGCATTTT.

The gene calls are TRBV30 and TRBJ1-1; a weak D match, TRBD1 (5 bases). CDR1 is GTSNPN, CDR2 SVGIG, per germline (reference sequence). Trimming shortened V by 5 bases and J by 5 bases, and 21 bases separated the two germline ends. The CDR3 totals 15 residues. CDR3 DNA: TGTGCCTGGGGGGGGTCTTGGGACCCGAGAACTGAAGCTTTCTTT. As protein: CAWGGSWDPRTEAFF.

This clone was observed a few times. The chain links TRBV24-1 to TRBJ1-2, with D uncertain. The V and J ends lost 6 bases and 6 bases respectively, with 13 bases between them. Germline CDR1 KGHDR, CDR2 SFDVKD. The length of the CDR3 is 13 residues. The CDR3 sequence: CATSSLGDNGYTF. The CDR3 nucleotides are TGTGCCACCAGTTCCCTCGGGGATAATGGCTACACCTTC.

The rearrangement links TRBV3-1 (or the pseudogene TRBV3-2) to TRBJ1-3; D ambiguous. CDR1 and CDR2 from the germline V gene are LGHDT and YNNKEL (reference sequence). CDR3 length: 20 residues. Trimming pared 5 bases from V and 4 bases from J, leaving 30 bases between. The CDR3 DNA sequence: TGTGCCAGCAGCGGGCATCTTAGAGGACGGAACCCGTTTAAGGGAAACACCATATATTTT. This encodes CASSGHLRGRNPFKGNTIYF.

The chain links TRBV3-1 (or the pseudogene TRBV3-2) to TRBJ2-4, with TRBD2 as a possible D gene (6 bases). Deletions cut 4 bases from V and 0 bases from J, with 10 bases between. Germline CDR1 LGHDT, CDR2 YNNKEL (reference sequence). The CDR3 spans 15 residues. As DNA, the CDR3 is TGTGCCAGCAGCCCCCCGGGGGTAGCCAAAAACATTCAGTACTTC. Its translation: CASSPPGVAKNIQYF.

This rearrangement joins TRBV30 to TRBJ2-4; D possibly corresponds to TRBD1 (6 bases). Looked up from germline, CDR1 is GTSNPN and CDR2 is SVGIG (reference sequence). V was pared by 5 bases and J by 6 bases, with 14 bases between. The CDR3 has 13 amino acids. The CDR3 loop reads CAWGQTLRNIQYF. CDR3 sequence (DNA): TGTGCCTGGGGACAGACCCTAAGAAACATTCAGTACTTC. Variable domain in full (rest from reference TRBV30 and TRBJ2-4): SQTIHQWPATLVQPVGSPLSLECTVEGTSNPNLYWYRQAAGRGLQLLFYSVGIGQISSEVPQNLSASRPQDRQFILSSKKLLLSDSGFYLCAWGQTLRNIQYFGAGTRLSVL.